The next 9 T cell receptor beta chains were all read from a single sample in a study of metastatic and nonmetastatic thyroid tumors. Patients had received no treatment of any kind before thyroid surgery. Through MiXCR, TCRdb re-clonotyped the PCR reads. The sample holds about 69,000 clones, 12% to 15% seen once. The sample was blood. The receptors were gathered from a male donor with papillary thyroid cancer or a benign thyroid nodule (not recorded which). Some clones in this sample may be carry-over from other donors' samples.

With respect to this clone: A read error may be the cause here, since a much bigger clone is one base away. The chain couples TRBV28 to TRBJ2-5, with unresolved D. In germline, CDR1 is MDHEN, CDR2 SYDVKM. The V end lost 3 bases, the J end lost 12 bases, and 11 bases lay between the germline ends. The CDR3 is made up of 11 amino acids. CDR3 residues: CASSFEETKYF. The CDR3 DNA sequence: TGTGCCAGCAGTTTTGAGGAAACCAAGTACTTC.

The chain employs TRBV27 and TRBJ2-7, with unresolved D. Between the trimmed V and J ends, which lost 3 bases and 3 bases, there was a span of 18 bases. The germline CDR1 and CDR2 sequences are MNHEY and SMNVEV (reference sequence). The CDR3 contains 16 residues. The CDR3 DNA sequence: TGTGCCAGCAGTTTTTCATCTCCGGTACAGAGCTACGAGCAGTACTTC. Translated, it gives CASSFSSPVQSYEQYF.

This clone was counted at least ten times. The rearrangement links TRBV6-5 to TRBJ1-1, with D possibly being TRBD1 (6 bases). The CDR3 covers 13 residues. The germline V and J ends were trimmed by 0 bases and 5 bases, with 7 bases remaining between them. Germline values: CDR1 MNHEY, CDR2 SVGAGI. The CDR3 nucleotides read TGTGCCAGCAGTTACTCCCAGGGGACTGAAGCTTTCTTT. Its protein product is CASSYSQGTEAFF.

This clone occurred many times. This sequence joins TRBV27 and TRBJ2-2; TRBD1 aligns across 7 bases. Germline V gives CDR1 MNHEY, CDR2 SMNVEV (reference sequence). Trimming removed 5 bases from V and 5 bases from J; junction bases left unmatched: 14. This CDR3 is 17 amino acids long. In nucleotides, the CDR3 is TGTGCCAGCAGTGGCGTAGTCGGGACAGAGGGGACCGGGGAGCTGTTTTTT. Protein sequence: CASSGVVGTEGTGELFF.

The gene calls are TRBV6-1 and TRBJ1-2; D remains ambiguous. Trimming took 5 bases from V and 1 from J, leaving 11 bases between them. Per germline, CDR1 MNHNS and CDR2 SASEGT. There are 14 residues in the CDR3. CDR3 residues: CASSTGKGNYGYTF. The CDR3 DNA sequence: TGTGCCAGCAGTACCGGAAAGGGTAACTATGGCTACACCTTC.

In its sample, this clone was seen many times. The sample has other DNA sequences that encode this CDR3 too. The V gene is TRBV4-3, the J gene TRBJ1-4, with TRBD1 as a possible D gene (5 bases). The V gene's germline CDR1 is LGHNA and CDR2 YSLEER. V lost 4 bases, J lost 0 bases, and 9 bases lay in between. CDR3 length: 15 amino acids. The CDR3 nucleotides read TGCGCCAGCAGCCTCGACAGTACAACTAATGAAAAACTGTTTTTT. Translated: CASSLDSTTNEKLFF.

Ten or more counts support this clone. This likely comes from a read error, as the CDR3 has no conserved phenylalanine or tryptophan at its end. The DNA is omitted, as the CDR3 cannot be located on it reliably, and the CDR3 follows TCRdb's listing. The gene calls are TRBV24-1 and TRBJ2-7. The CDR3 has 11 amino acids, counting both end residues. Germline CDR1 and CDR2: KGHDR and SFDVKD. The CDR3 loop is CATLGWFVEVL.

This clone was seen ten or more times. The rearrangement links TRBV2 to TRBJ2-7, with TRBD1 as a possible D gene (6 bases). This CDR3 contains 12 residues. The germline V and J ends were trimmed by 5 bases and 2 bases, with 7 bases remaining between them. CDR1 is SNHLY and CDR2 is FYNNEI in the germline V gene. Here the CDR3 DNA reads TGTGCCAGCAGTAGGACAGCCTACGAGCAGTACGTC. It is translated as CASSRTAYEQYV.

Ten or more counts support this clone. The chain recombines TRBV30 with TRBJ2-1; the match to TRBD2 covers 11 bases. V dropped 7 bases and J dropped 4; count of bases not matched to a gene: 6. The germline gives CDR1 GTSNPN, CDR2 SVGIG (reference sequence). The CDR3 consists of 14 residues. The CDR3 spells CASTGTSGYNEQFF. CDR3 nucleotide sequence: TGTGCCTCAACCGGGACTAGCGGTTACAATGAGCAGTTCTTC.